Presented here are 18 T cell receptor beta chains from one specimen sequenced in a study of blood T cell repertoires in COVID-19. The repertoire was sequenced with immunoSEQ multiplex PCR; TCRdb's copy has only in-frame clones and lacks some. The table shows under 500,000 clones, with 70% to 90% occurring only once. Sample: PBMCs or T cells enriched from blood (not recorded which). The source of these receptors is a woman in her late teens or twenties with acute COVID-19.

This clone was counted once. V is TRBV7-9 and J is TRBJ1-3, with TRBD1 as a possible D gene (6 bases). V lost 3 bases and J 0 bases, leaving 15 bases between the germline ends. CDR3 length equals 17 residues. In germline, CDR1 is SEHNR, CDR2 FQNEAQ (reference sequence). The CDR3 loop reads CASSFGSGEVSGNTIYF. The CDR3 region has the DNA TGTGCCAGCAGCTTTGGTTCAGGGGAAGTCTCTGGAAACACCATATATTTT.

The V gene is TRBV7-9, the J gene TRBJ1-4, with D possibly being TRBD1 (6 bases). CDR1 is SEHNR and CDR2 is FQNEAQ in the germline V gene (reference sequence). V lost 2 bases and J 0 bases, leaving 13 bases between the germline ends. This CDR3 contains 17 residues. The CDR3 sequence: CASSLTSRQATNEKLFF. The CDR3, as DNA: TGTGCCAGCAGCTTAACCTCACGACAGGCAACTAATGAAAAACTGTTTTTT. Full variable domain (remainder filled in from reference TRBV7-9 and TRBJ1-4): DTGVSQNPRHKITKRGQNVTFRCDPISEHNRLYWYRQTLGQGPEFLTYFQNEAQLEKSRLLSDRFSAERPKGSFSTLEIQRTEQGDSAMYLCASSLTSRQATNEKLFFGSGTQLSVL.

J is TRBJ2-2 and V is TRBV7-9; unclear D gene. Germline CDR1 SEHNR, CDR2 FQNEAQ (reference sequence). Between the trimmed V and J ends, which lost 6 bases and 3 bases, there was a span of 8 bases. CDR3 length: 13 amino acids. The CDR3 nucleotides are TGTGCCAGCAGGAGTACCGACACCGGGGAGCTGTTTTTT. It encodes CASRSTDTGELFF. Full variable domain (remainder filled in from reference TRBV7-9 and TRBJ2-2): DTGVSQNPRHKITKRGQNVTFRCDPISEHNRLYWYRQTLGQGPEFLTYFQNEAQLEKSRLLSDRFSAERPKGSFSTLEIQRTEQGDSAMYLCASRSTDTGELFFGEGSRLTVL.

The chain combines TRBV2 with TRBJ2-5, with D tentatively TRBD1 (5 bases). The germline CDR1 and CDR2 sequences are SNHLY and FYNNEI. V was cut by 6 bases and J by 1 base, with 9 bases left in between. The CDR3 length is 13 residues. The CDR3 DNA reads as TGTGCCAGCAGAGGACAAGTCCAAGAGACCCAGTACTTC. Amino acids: CASRGQVQETQYF.

The CDR3 DNA reads as TGTGCTAGTGGTTTAAATAAGAACACTGAAGCTTTCTTT. This gives the protein CASGLNKNTEAFF. The genes are TRBV12-5 and TRBJ1-1; no clear D. This CDR3 region has 13 residues. Germline lookup yields CDR1 LGHNT and CDR2 FRNRAP. Between the trimmed V and J ends, which lost 3 bases and 1 base, there was a span of 6 bases.

The chain employs TRBV7-8 and TRBJ2-1; 10 bases match TRBD1. The germline gives CDR1 SGHVS, CDR2 FQNEAQ. With V trimmed by 5 bases and J by 2 bases, 9 bases remained unmatched. This CDR3 has 17 amino acids. CDR3 coding DNA: TGTGCCAGCAGCCTCGGGACAGGGGATGGCCCCTACAATGAGCAGTTCTTC. Its translation is CASSLGTGDGPYNEQFF.

This rearrangement joins TRBV2 to TRBJ1-2; D perhaps matches TRBD1 (6 bases). Per the germline V gene, CDR1 is SNHLY and CDR2 is FYNNEI. The CDR3 is made up of 12 amino acids. V lost 2 bases to trimming and J lost 5 bases, with 6 bases between them. CDR3 loop: CASSEQGYGYTF. CDR3 in DNA: TGTGCCAGCAGTGAACAGGGGTATGGCTACACCTTC. The variable domain in full, completed from reference TRBV2 and TRBJ1-2, reads EPEVTQTPSHQVTQMGQEVILRCVPISNHLYFYWYRQILGQKVEFLVSFYNNEISEKSEIFDDQFSVERPDGSNFTLKIRSTKLEDSAMYFCASSEQGYGYTFGSGTRLTVV.

The J gene is TRBJ2-7, the V gene TRBV6-1; possibly TRBD1 for D (5 bases). The CDR3 sequence is 17 residues long. Germline-derived CDR1 and CDR2 are MNHNS and SASEGT. Deletions cut 0 bases from V and 0 bases from J, with 15 bases between. In DNA, the CDR3 is TGTGCCAGCAGTGAAGCGTATACAGGCCGGTACTCCTACGAGCAGTACTTC. The encoded protein is CASSEAYTGRYSYEQYF.

The rearrangement joins TRBV5-4 to TRBJ2-2; 12 bases align to TRBD1. Germline V gene sequence: CDR1 SGHNT, CDR2 YYREEE (reference sequence). V trimming: 4 bases; J trimming: 5 bases; junction bases outside the gene matches: 3. This CDR3 is built from 15 residues. The CDR3 bases are TGTGCCAGCAGCCGGGACAGGGGGCAGACCGGGGAGCTGTTTTTT. As protein: CASSRDRGQTGELFF.

The chain employs TRBV5-1 and TRBJ1-1; D ambiguous. CDR1 SGHRS and CDR2 YFSETQ come from the germline V gene. The V end lost 8 bases, the J end lost 4 bases, and 21 bases lay between the germline ends. CDR3 length: 15 amino acids. The CDR3 protein is CASLFSPESSTEAFF. CDR3 DNA sequence: TGCGCCAGTCTCTTCTCCCCCGAGAGTTCCACTGAAGCTTTCTTT.

This clone was seen once. V and J are TRBV7-7 and TRBJ2-2, with 12 positions matching TRBD2. Germline CDR1 reads SSHAT; CDR2 reads FNYEAQ (reference sequence). The V gene end was trimmed by 6 bases and the J gene end by 4 bases; junction bases not matched to a gene: 6. The CDR3 extends over 16 amino acids. CDR3 amino acids: CASRPTSGSVTGELFF. DNA for the CDR3: TGTGCCAGCAGACCGACTAGCGGGAGTGTCACCGGGGAGCTGTTTTTT. Looking up the rest from reference TRBV7-7 and TRBJ2-2 gives the full variable domain: GAGVSQSPRYKVTKRGQDVTLRCDPISSHATLYWYQQALGQGPEFLTYFNYEAQPDKSGLPSDRFSAERPEGSISTLTIQRTEQRDSAMYRCASRPTSGSVTGELFFGEGSRLTVL.

V gene TRBV7-9 combines with J gene TRBJ1-2; the D is unclear. There are 16 residues in the CDR3. Germline V gives CDR1 SEHNR, CDR2 FQNEAQ (reference sequence). Trimming took 1 base from V and 0 from J, leaving 12 bases between them. CDR3 DNA sequence: TGTGCCAGCAGCTTAGATACGAGGGAAGCTAACTATGGCTACACCTTC. The encoded protein is CASSLDTREANYGYTF.

V usage is TRBV7-8 and J usage is TRBJ1-5; 7 positions agree with TRBD1. CDR3 length: 17 residues. V dropped 8 bases and J dropped 4; count of bases not matched to a gene: 17. The germline gives CDR1 SGHVS, CDR2 FQNEAQ. Written as DNA, the CDR3 is TGTGCCAGCGCCCCGGGACGGACAGGAGGAAGAAATCAGCCCCAGCATTTT. It codes for CASAPGRTGGRNQPQHF.

This chain links TRBV20-1 with TRBJ1-1, with TRBD1 matching 9 bases. V shed 3 bases and J 11 bases; nucleotides not matched to a gene: 7. Germline V CDR1 and CDR2: DFQATT, SNEGSKA (reference sequence). This CDR3 region has 12 residues. DNA for the CDR3: TGCAGTGCTAGTGGGACAGGGTTGAATGCTTTCTTT. It encodes CSASGTGLNAFF.

The V and J genes are TRBV10-2 and TRBJ1-1; TRBD1 might be the D (5 bases). Trimming left V 6 bases short and J 1 base short, with 12 bases between. The CDR3 is 14 residues long. CDR1 and CDR2 from the germline V gene are WSHSY and SAAADI. CDR3 coding DNA: TGCGCCAGCAGAGCAAATACAGGGAACACTGAAGCTTTCTTT. Amino acids: CASRANTGNTEAFF.

The CDR3 sequence is CASSLEYGHSYEQYF. The CDR3, as DNA: TGTGCCAGCAGCTTAGAGTATGGCCACTCCTACGAGCAGTACTTC. The chain joins TRBV11-2 to TRBJ2-7; D uncertain. This CDR3 spans 15 amino acids. The V end was cut by 0 bases, the J end by 0 bases, with 9 bases between. Per the germline V gene, CDR1 is SGHAT and CDR2 is FQNNGV.

The rearrangement links TRBV30 to TRBJ2-3; possible D gene TRBD2, 5 bases. V was shortened by 4 bases and J by 5 bases, with 10 bases between the two germline ends. The CDR3 extends over 12 amino acids. Germline V gene sequence: CDR1 GTSNPN, CDR2 SVGIG (reference sequence). The CDR3 is CAWKGDGDTQYF. DNA of the CDR3: TGTGCCTGGAAGGGAGACGGAGATACGCAGTATTTT. Together with reference TRBV30 and TRBJ2-3, the CDR3 gives the full variable domain: SQTIHQWPATLVQPVGSPLSLECTVEGTSNPNLYWYRQAAGRGLQLLFYSVGIGQISSEVPQNLSASRPQDRQFILSSKKLLLSDSGFYLCAWKGDGDTQYFGPGTRLTVL.

The rearrangement joins TRBV15 to TRBJ1-1; perhaps TRBD1 as D (5 bases). The germline CDR1 and CDR2 sequences are LNHNV and YYDKDF (reference sequence). The ends were cut back, 6 bases at V and 1 base at J, with 12 bases in the middle. The CDR3 sequence is 14 residues long. Here the CDR3 reads CATRGGRENTEAFF. As DNA, the CDR3 is TGTGCCACCAGGGGGGGGAGGGAGAACACTGAAGCTTTCTTT.